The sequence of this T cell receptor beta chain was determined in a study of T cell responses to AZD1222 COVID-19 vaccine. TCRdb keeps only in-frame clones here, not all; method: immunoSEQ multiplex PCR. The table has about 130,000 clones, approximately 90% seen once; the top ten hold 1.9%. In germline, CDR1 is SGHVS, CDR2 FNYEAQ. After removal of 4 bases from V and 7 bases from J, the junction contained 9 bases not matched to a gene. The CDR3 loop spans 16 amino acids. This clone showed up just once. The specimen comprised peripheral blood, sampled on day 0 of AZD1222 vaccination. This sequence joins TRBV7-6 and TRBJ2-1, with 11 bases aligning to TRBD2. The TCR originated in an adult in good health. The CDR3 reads CASSSTSGVDQNEQFF. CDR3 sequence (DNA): TGTGCCAGCAGCTCGACTAGCGGGGTCGATCAGAATGAGCAGTTCTTC.